This T cell receptor beta chain was sequenced in a study of radiotherapy plus CTLA-4 blockade in lung cancer. The protocol was immunoSEQ multiplex PCR, while the TCRdb copy is restricted to in-frame clones and leaves out a portion. The top ten hold 6.1% of the sample, which has 55,000 or so clones, approximately 82% seen once. Notes on this clone: Its specificity is not known.

Whole-study findings and limits: Radiotherapy was combined with ipilimumab, and tumor-derived TCR clones then expanded in blood. Early blood T cell clone dynamics reportedly forecast response best, with interferon-beta.

Germline V gives CDR1 MGHRA, CDR2 YSYEKL. The CDR3 loop spans 13 amino acids. The V gene lost 1 base and the J gene lost 4 bases, with 7 bases spanning the gap. Material: peripheral blood, obtained from a patient treated with radiotherapy plus ipilimumab. The chain employs TRBV4-1 and TRBJ1-1; D is possibly TRBD1 (5 bases). This clonotype was obtained from a human donor with non-small cell lung cancer whose response to radiotherapy plus ipilimumab could not be evaluated. CDR3 sequence: CASSQGRATEAFF. For the CDR3, the DNA is TGCGCCAGCAGCCAAGGCAGGGCCACTGAAGCTTTCTTT.